The clone carrying this T cell receptor (beta chain) was picked up many times. Its antigen is not known. V dropped 2 bases and J dropped 1 base, with 5 bases sitting between them. The CDR3 is made up of 13 amino acids. Germline CDR1 MGHDK, CDR2 SYGVNS. This record comes from a study of response to subunit inactivated influenza vaccine. Study-wide findings and caveats: Few new T cells, the authors suggested, are recruited by each seasonal influenza vaccination.

One entry per CDR3 protein, called by TCRdb with MiXCR from the RT-PCR reads. Of around 480,000 distinct CDR3 sequences listed, 9.5% to 12% are singletons. The chain carries TRBV25-1 and TRBJ2-5, with D hard to call. Here the sequenced sample was PBMCs from blood, taken roughly 46 days after vaccination. The receptor comes from a man aged 45 to 65 who received an inactivated influenza vaccine. CDR3 in DNA: TGTGCCAGCAGTGAAATGGCCCAAGAGACCCAGTACTTC. Protein product: CASSEMAQETQYF.